One sample yielded the 7 T cell receptor beta chains listed below, sequenced in a study of blood T cell repertoires in COVID-19. Method: immunoSEQ multiplex PCR; TCRdb's copy keeps in-frame clones and lacks some. The sample gives 150,000 to 200,000 clones, around 86% of which show up once; roughly 3.4% is in the top ten. The sequenced sample consisted of peripheral blood. Receptors originate from a man in his sixties or seventies with acute or convalescent COVID-19.

This clone was counted only a few times. The V call is TRBV7-3, the J call TRBJ1-2; D remains ambiguous. V was trimmed by 2 bases and J by 7 bases, leaving 14 bases between them. Germline CDR1 reads SGHTA; CDR2 reads FQGTGA. The CDR3 runs to 14 residues. This chain's CDR3 is CASSLGVGSGGYTF. In DNA, the CDR3 is TGTGCCAGCAGCTTAGGAGTCGGTTCGGGTGGCTACACCTTC.

The chain has TRBV3-1 (or the pseudogene TRBV3-2) and TRBJ2-5; D gene uncertain. V was trimmed by 1 base and J by 0 bases, leaving 9 bases between them. CDR1 is LGHDT, CDR2 YNNKEL, per germline (reference sequence). The length of the CDR3 is 15 residues. As DNA, the CDR3 is TGTGCCAGCAGCCAAGTAGGCAGGTACCAAGAGACCCAGTACTTC. This gives the protein CASSQVGRYQETQYF.

The chain has TRBV5-4 and TRBJ2-5; tentative D call: TRBD1 (5 bases). V was shortened by 3 bases and J by 1 base, with 10 bases between the two germline ends. The CDR3 has 14 residues. Looked up from germline, CDR1 is SGHNT and CDR2 is YYREEE (reference sequence). DNA of the CDR3: TGTGCCAGCAGCTCTGTTGACAGCCAAGAGACCCAGTACTTC. As protein: CASSSVDSQETQYF.

This chain joins TRBV11-2 and TRBJ2-3, with D perhaps matching TRBD2 (6 bases). CDR3 length: 15 amino acids. The ends were cut back, 2 bases at V and 5 bases at J, with 14 bases in the middle. Germline CDR1 and CDR2: SGHAT and FQNNGV. This chain's CDR3 is CASSLLAIVGDTQYF. The CDR3 nucleotides read TGTGCCAGCAGCTTACTAGCGATCGTAGGAGATACGCAGTATTTT.

Comments on this clone: One end of the junction fails to match germline, which may point to a read error. The J gene is TRBJ2-3, the V gene TRBV7-7; no definite D call. The germline CDR1 and CDR2 sequences are SSHAT and FNYEAQ (reference sequence). The CDR3 length is 13 residues. The CDR3 spells CASSLAQRDTQYF. The CDR3 region has the DNA TGTGCTAGCAGCTTAGCTCAGAGGGATACGCAGTATTTT. The full variable domain, in which reference TRBV7-7 and TRBJ2-3 provide the parts outside the CDR3, is GAGVSQSPRYKVTKRGQDVTLRCDPISSHATLYWYQQALGQGPEFLTYFNYEAQPDKSGLPSDRFSAERPEGSISTLTIQRTEQRDSAMYRCASSLAQRDTQYFGPGTRLTVL.

In DNA form, the CDR3 reads TGTGCTAGTGGTTTGGGGACAGGGGGTATCTCTGGAAACACCATATATTTT. Its protein product is CASGLGTGGISGNTIYF. The genes are TRBV12-5 and TRBJ1-3; TRBD1 aligns across 10 bases. The CDR3 contains 17 residues. CDR1 and CDR2 from the germline V gene are LGHNT and FRNRAP. V dropped 1 base and J dropped 0; count of bases not matched to a gene: 3.

This clone came up a few times. The rearrangement links TRBV5-4 to TRBJ2-1; TRBD2 matches at 7 bases. Germline V gene lookup returns CDR1 SGHNT and CDR2 YYREEE (reference sequence). The CDR3 is 13 amino acids. After removal of 1 base from V and 8 bases from J, the junction contained 3 bases not matched to a gene. The CDR3 region is CASSLTRGDEQFF. The CDR3 nucleotides read TGTGCCAGCAGCTTGACCCGGGGGGATGAGCAGTTCTTC.